The T cell receptor beta chain described here comes from a study of OX40 agonist ivuxolimab in advanced cancers. The CDR3 loop spans 14 amino acids. The ends were cut back, 5 bases at V and 7 bases at J, with 15 bases in the middle. Germline V gives CDR1 SGHTA, CDR2 FQGNSA. The data were produced by immunoSEQ multiplex PCR, yet TCRdb's version contains in-frame clones alone and is incomplete. The repertoire consists of tens of thousands of clones, with approximately 90% occurring once and the leading ten covering roughly a third. The chain has TRBV7-2 and TRBJ2-1; D unresolved. The sequence was obtained from an adult with an advanced solid tumor such as melanoma, head and neck, liver or kidney cancer. The material sequenced was CD4+ or CD8+ T cells sorted from blood, taken in a trial of the OX40 agonist ivuxolimab. The CDR3 here is CASSTRTAPNEQFF. The CDR3 DNA is TGTGCCAGCAGCACTCGGACGGCCCCGAATGAGCAGTTCTTC.